This entry is about one T cell receptor (beta chain). This CDR3 contains 13 residues. V was trimmed by 0 bases and J by 6 bases, leaving 10 bases between them. CDR1 and CDR2 from the germline V gene are SGHRS and YFSETQ. This sample stems from a study of blood T cell repertoires in COVID-19. Study details: Sources were T cells, B-cell-depleted T cells, or PBMCs; the material itself was cDNA or gDNA.

One Seattle source followed patients from active infection through their disease course. In the original processing: Researchers report that nucleated cell counts were estimated from reference gene primer amplification. Method: immunoSEQ multiplex PCR; TCRdb's copy keeps in-frame clones and lacks some. V and J calls and clone size come straight from that table; D and trimming were deduced from the DNA. The sample records over 200,000 clones, around 90% being singletons. The chain links TRBV5-1 to TRBJ2-7, with D possibly matching TRBD1 (5 bases). Sequencing input: peripheral blood. This receptor was identified in a man younger than 40 with COVID-19, enrolled during active disease. CDR3 in amino acids: CASSLGTWGEQYF. The CDR3 nucleotides are TGCGCCAGCAGCTTGGGGACATGGGGCGAGCAGTACTTC.